This T cell receptor (beta chain) originates from a study of blood T cells in healthy people across ages. Germline CDR1 and CDR2: SQVTM and ANQGSEA. The CDR3 is 14 amino acids. Together with a sample-barcoded 5' primer, a J-beta primer mix was included in a second PCR lasting about 7 to 11 cycles. TCRdb analysed the 5' RACE reads with MiXCR anew, one entry per CDR3 protein. The data show about 290,000 distinct CDR3 sequences, 27% seen once. The clonotype comes from a woman in her 70s in good health. Sequencing used blood. This rearrangement joins TRBV29-1 to TRBJ2-5; 9 nucleotides agree with TRBD2. The end of the DNA aligns better with TRBJ2-7, so the J call may be wrong. The CDR3 spells CSAAASGKKYEQYF. In nucleotides, the CDR3 is TGCAGCGCTGCGGCTAGCGGGAAGAAATACGAGCAGTACTTC.